Following are 5 T cell receptor beta chains from one sample sequenced in a study of CD8 T cells in ankylosing spondylitis. One entry per CDR3 protein results from TCRdb running MiXCR on the 5' RACE reads. The sample has some 150,000 distinct CDR3 sequences; roughly 44% are singletons. Sequencing was performed on synovial fluid, either unsorted or a sorted T cell fraction (not recorded which). Receptors were obtained from a male donor with ankylosing spondylitis.

Regarding this clonotype: Relative to the germline gene, one junction end is altered; a read error may explain this. This sequence joins TRBV7-6 and TRBJ2-2; TRBD1 aligns across 8 bases. The CDR3 covers 15 residues. Germline V gene data show CDR1 as SGHVS and CDR2 as FNYEAQ. Written as DNA, the CDR3 is TGTGCCAGCAGCTTAAACCGACAGGGGAATGGGGCGCTGTTTTTT. It codes for CASSLNRQGNGALFF.

This clonotype has ten or more counts. V and J are TRBV29-1 and TRBJ2-7; D may correspond to TRBD1 or TRBD2 (6 bases each). Trimming removed 2 bases from V and 5 bases from J, with 19 bases in between. CDR1 is SQVTM and CDR2 is ANQGSEA in the germline V gene. The CDR3 covers 15 residues. CDR3 DNA sequence: TGCAGCGTTGAATGGGGGGCAGAGGCAGTCCACGAGCAGTACTTC. Translated: CSVEWGAEAVHEQYF.

This chain connects TRBV3-1 to TRBJ1-6; possible D gene TRBD1, 6 bases. Trimming took 0 bases from V and 9 from J, leaving 15 bases between them. Germline assignment: CDR1 LGHDT and CDR2 YNNKEL (reference sequence). This CDR3 region has 16 residues. CDR3 DNA: TGTGCCAGCAGCCAAGATTGGGGGACACCAGTTTCACCCCTCCACTTT. This encodes CASSQDWGTPVSPLHF.

This clonotype was seen a handful of times. The chain uses TRBV12-3 or TRBV12-4 and TRBJ2-3; possibly TRBD1 for D (6 bases). Deletions cut 4 bases from V and 2 bases from J, with 22 bases between. CDR3 length: 18 residues. CDR3 DNA: TGTGCCAGCAGTTACCACAGGGCGGTTAGACGGACCACAGATACGCAGTATTTT. Translating gives CASSYHRAVRRTTDTQYF.

This clonotype was found a few times. This chain joins TRBV7-9 and TRBJ1-1, with D tentatively TRBD1 (5 bases). Germline CDR1 and CDR2: SEHNR and FQNEAQ (reference sequence). Trimming cost V 3 bases and J 2 bases, with 13 bases left between them. This CDR3 is built from 15 residues. The CDR3 DNA reads TGTGCCAGCAGCTTTTTCGTGGGGGAAAACACTGAAGCTTTCTTT. Translated, it gives CASSFFVGENTEAFF.